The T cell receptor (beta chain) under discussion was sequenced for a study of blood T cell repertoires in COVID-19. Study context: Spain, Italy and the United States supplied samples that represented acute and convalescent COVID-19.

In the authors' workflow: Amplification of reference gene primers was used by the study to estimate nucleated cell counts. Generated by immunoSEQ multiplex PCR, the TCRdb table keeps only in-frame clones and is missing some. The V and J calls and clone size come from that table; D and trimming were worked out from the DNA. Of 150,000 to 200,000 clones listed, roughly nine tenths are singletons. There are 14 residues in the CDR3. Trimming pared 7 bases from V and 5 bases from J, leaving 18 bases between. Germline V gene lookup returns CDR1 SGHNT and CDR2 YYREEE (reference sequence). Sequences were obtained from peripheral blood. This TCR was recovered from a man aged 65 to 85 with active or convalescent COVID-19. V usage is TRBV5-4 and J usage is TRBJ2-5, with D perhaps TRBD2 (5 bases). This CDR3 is CASSGKGAGETQYF. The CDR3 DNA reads TGTGCCAGCTCGGGTAAAGGCGCGGGTGAGACCCAGTACTTC.